The TCR beta chain under discussion was sequenced for a study of CD8+ T cells in alopecia areata. The overall study: Patients in the study were on tofacitinib for 6 to 18 months, then off it for 6 months.

The treatment was: oral pan-JAK inhibitor, 5-10 mg twice daily. Sequencing used cDNA as its template, made by extracting RNA and reverse transcribing it. Profiling relied on immunoSEQ multiplex PCR, and the TCRdb table lists in-frame clones only, not all of them. The sample contains around 290,000 clones, roughly 60% of which appear only once. The V and J ends lost 2 bases and 5 bases respectively, with 12 bases between them. The CDR3 spans 14 residues. Germline V CDR1 and CDR2: SGHTA, FQGNSA. The chain couples TRBV7-2 to TRBJ2-5; D possibly matches TRBD1 or TRBD2 (5 bases each). This material consisted of CD4+ T cells sorted from blood, taken at week 24, from a patient treated with tofacitinib. This receptor was taken from a human donor with alopecia areata. CDR3 sequence reads: CASSLPGPGETQYF. The CDR3 DNA follows: TGTGCCAGCAGCTTACCGGGACCCGGGGAGACCCAGTACTTC.